The clone carrying this T cell receptor beta chain was detected only once. Produced via immunoSEQ multiplex PCR; TCRdb's table is partial and in-frame only. Of 70,000 to 95,000 clones in the sample, almost 95% were seen once. The data derive from a study of T cell changes during pregnancy in multiple sclerosis. Germline values: CDR1 LNHDA, CDR2 SQIVND (reference sequence). The CDR3 covers 13 residues. With V trimmed by 1 base and J by 9 bases, 5 bases remained unmatched. The TCR comes from a female donor with multiple sclerosis, enrolled in a pregnancy study. The sequences come from peripheral blood, collected in the third trimester of pregnancy. The chain is built from TRBV19 and TRBJ1-1, with 7 nucleotides matching TRBD1. In DNA form, the CDR3 reads TGTGCCAGTAGTATAGTAGGGGACAGACAAGCTTTCTTT. As protein: CASSIVGDRQAFF.